A selection of T cell receptor beta chains follows, all from one sample in a study of blood T cell repertoires in COVID-19. TCRdb keeps only in-frame clones here, not all; method: immunoSEQ multiplex PCR. The top ten hold about an eighth of the sample, which has 45,000 to 55,000 clones, roughly 86% seen once. Sequenced: peripheral blood. These receptors were obtained from a man in his 70s with active COVID-19. Both conserved end residues are part of each CDR3. A D gene is named only where the DNA matches it firmly. Rows may omit the clone size; those that give it use once, few, many or a size class.

D gene: TRBD1; J gene: TRBJ1-1; CDR3 length: 13; V gene: TRBV2; clone size: .; CDR3 DNA: TGTGCCAGCACCCCGGACAGGGGCACTGAAGCTTTCTTT; CDR3 protein: CASTPDRGTEAFF
D gene: TRBD2; J gene: TRBJ2-7; CDR3 length: 19; V gene: TRBV9; clone size: .; CDR3 DNA: TGTGCCAGCAGCGCGAGCTCGGAACTAGCGGGGGTCCCCTCCTACGAGCAGTACTTC; CDR3 protein: CASSASSELAGVPSYEQYF
D gene: .; J gene: TRBJ2-2; CDR3 length: 14; V gene: TRBV24-1; clone size: .; CDR3 DNA: TGTGCCACCAGTGCCCCGGAGCTCACCGGGGAGCTGTTTTTT; CDR3 protein: CATSAPELTGELFF
D gene: .; J gene: TRBJ1-4; CDR3 length: 14; V gene: TRBV19; clone size: .; CDR3 DNA: TGTGCCAGTCGGAGCGTGGGGCCAAGGGAAAAACTGTTTTTT; CDR3 protein: CASRSVGPREKLFF
D gene: .; J gene: TRBJ1-1; CDR3 length: 13; V gene: TRBV7-8; clone size: .; CDR3 DNA: TGTGCCAGCAGTCGCGACAGGAACACTGAAGCTTTCTTT; CDR3 protein: CASSRDRNTEAFF
D gene: TRBD1; J gene: TRBJ2-7; CDR3 length: 16; V gene: TRBV27; clone size: once; CDR3 DNA: TGTGCCAGCAGTTTATACTCGGGACAGCAAACCTACGAGCAGTACTTC; CDR3 protein: CASSLYSGQQTYEQYF
D gene: .; J gene: TRBJ1-3; CDR3 length: 20; V gene: TRBV21-1; clone size: .; CDR3 DNA: TGTGCCAGCAGCAAAGCGGTAGGGACAGGTCGATTCTACTCTGGAAACACCATATATTTT; CDR3 protein: CASSKAVGTGRFYSGNTIYF
D gene: TRBD1; J gene: TRBJ2-2; CDR3 length: 18; V gene: TRBV6-2/TRBV6-3; clone size: .; CDR3 DNA: TGTGCCAGCAATTACCTGGGGACAGGGGGAACTCATACCGGGGAGCTGTTTTTT; CDR3 protein: CASNYLGTGGTHTGELFF
D gene: .; J gene: TRBJ1-5; CDR3 length: 15; V gene: TRBV7-2; clone size: .; CDR3 DNA: TGTGCCAGCAGCCTACAGGGCCCTAGCAATCAGCCCCAGCATTTT; CDR3 protein: CASSLQGPSNQPQHF
D gene: .; J gene: TRBJ2-5; CDR3 length: 14; V gene: TRBV30; clone size: .; CDR3 DNA: TGTGCCTGGAGTGTTCTCAGGGTCCAAGAGACCCAGTACTTC; CDR3 protein: CAWSVLRVQETQYF
D gene: .; J gene: TRBJ1-4; CDR3 length: 13; V gene: TRBV12-5; clone size: .; CDR3 DNA: TGTGCTAGTGGTTTGGAATCCGCGGCCAAACTGTTTTTT; CDR3 protein: CASGLESAAKLFF
D gene: TRBD2; J gene: TRBJ2-1; CDR3 length: 16; V gene: TRBV9; clone size: .; CDR3 DNA: TGTGCCAGCAGCGTAGGGCTAGCGGGGGCCGCCTATGAGCAGTTCTTC; CDR3 protein: CASSVGLAGAAYEQFF